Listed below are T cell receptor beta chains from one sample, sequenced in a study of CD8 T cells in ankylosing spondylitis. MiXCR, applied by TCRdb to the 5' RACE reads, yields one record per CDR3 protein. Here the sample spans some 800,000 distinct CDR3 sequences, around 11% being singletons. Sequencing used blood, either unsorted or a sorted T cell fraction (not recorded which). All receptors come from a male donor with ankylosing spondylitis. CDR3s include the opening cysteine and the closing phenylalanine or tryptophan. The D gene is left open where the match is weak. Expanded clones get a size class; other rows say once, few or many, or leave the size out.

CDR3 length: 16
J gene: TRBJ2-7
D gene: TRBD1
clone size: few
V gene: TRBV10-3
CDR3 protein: CAISARDREEYYEQYF
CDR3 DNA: TGTGCCATCAGCGCCCGGGACAGGGAGGAGTATTACGAGCAGTACTTC

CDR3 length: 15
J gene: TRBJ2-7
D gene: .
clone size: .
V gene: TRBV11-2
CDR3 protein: CASSLVIHPTYEQYF
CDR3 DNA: TGTGCCAGCAGCTTAGTCATTCACCCCACCTACGAGCAGTACTTC

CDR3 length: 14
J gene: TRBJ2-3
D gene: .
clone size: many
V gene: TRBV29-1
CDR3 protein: CSVGWALSTDTQYF
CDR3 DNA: TGCAGCGTTGGGTGGGCGTTAAGCACAGATACGCAGTATTTT

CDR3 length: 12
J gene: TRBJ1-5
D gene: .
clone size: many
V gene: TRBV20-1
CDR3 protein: CSAGGFGQPQHF
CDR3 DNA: TGCAGTGCGGGGGGGTTCGGTCAGCCCCAGCATTTT

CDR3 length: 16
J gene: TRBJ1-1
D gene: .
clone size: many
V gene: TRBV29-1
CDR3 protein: CSVENPVGGLNTEAFF
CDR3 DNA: TGCAGCGTTGAAAACCCGGTGGGCGGCCTGAACACTGAAGCTTTCTTT

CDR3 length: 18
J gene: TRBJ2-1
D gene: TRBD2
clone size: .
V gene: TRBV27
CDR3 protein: CASSSRRLAGASYNEQFF
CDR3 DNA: TGTGCCAGCAGTTCCCGGCGGCTAGCGGGAGCGTCCTACAATGAGCAGTTCTTC

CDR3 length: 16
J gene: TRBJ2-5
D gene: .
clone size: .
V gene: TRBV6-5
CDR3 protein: CASSYGPKGPRETQYF
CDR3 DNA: TGTGCCAGCAGCTACGGGCCAAAGGGGCCGCGAGAGACCCAGTACTTC

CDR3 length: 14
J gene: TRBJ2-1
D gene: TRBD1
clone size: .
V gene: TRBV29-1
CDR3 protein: CSGETGEGNNEQFF
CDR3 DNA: TGCAGCGGTGAGACAGGGGAAGGGAACAATGAGCAGTTCTTC

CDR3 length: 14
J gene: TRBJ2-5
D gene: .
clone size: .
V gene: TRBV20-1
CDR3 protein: CSASLGRIGETQYF
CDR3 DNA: TGCAGTGCTAGCTTAGGGAGAATAGGAGAGACCCAGTACTTC

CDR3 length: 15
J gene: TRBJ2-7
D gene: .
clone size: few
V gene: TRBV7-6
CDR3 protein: CASSLDRYDVDEQYF
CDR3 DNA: TGTGCCAGCAGCTTAGACCGCTATGATGTCGACGAGCAGTACTTC

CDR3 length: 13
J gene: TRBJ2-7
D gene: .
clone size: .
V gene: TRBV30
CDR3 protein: CAWSRSVTYEQYF
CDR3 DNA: TGTGCCTGGAGTAGATCAGTCACCTACGAGCAGTACTTC

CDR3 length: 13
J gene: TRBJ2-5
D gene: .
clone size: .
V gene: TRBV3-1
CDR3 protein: CASSQEWERPGYF
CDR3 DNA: TGTGCCAGCAGCCAAGAGTGGGAAAGACCCGGGTACTTC

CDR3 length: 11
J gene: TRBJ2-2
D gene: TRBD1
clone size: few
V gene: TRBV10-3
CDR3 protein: CATQGAGELFF
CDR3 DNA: TGTGCCACACAGGGGGCCGGGGAGCTGTTTTTT

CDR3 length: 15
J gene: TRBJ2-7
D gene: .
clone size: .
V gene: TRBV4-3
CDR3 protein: CASSQDLRRRGEQYF
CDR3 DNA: TGCGCCAGCAGCCAAGATCTAAGGAGACGGGGCGAGCAGTACTTC

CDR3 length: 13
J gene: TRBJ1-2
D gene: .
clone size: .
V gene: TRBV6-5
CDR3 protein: CASSIDRSYGYTF
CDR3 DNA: TGTGCCAGCAGTATCGACAGGTCCTATGGCTACACCTTC

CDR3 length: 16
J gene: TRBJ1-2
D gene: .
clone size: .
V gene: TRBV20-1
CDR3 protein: CSAAHLNRRGAYGYTF
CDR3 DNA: TGCAGTGCTGCTCATCTCAACAGAAGAGGTGCCTATGGCTACACCTTC

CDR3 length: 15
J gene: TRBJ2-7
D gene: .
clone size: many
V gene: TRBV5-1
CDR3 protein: CASSLAGGSPYEQYF
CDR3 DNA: TGCGCCAGCAGCTTGGCCGGAGGATCACCCTACGAGCAGTACTTC

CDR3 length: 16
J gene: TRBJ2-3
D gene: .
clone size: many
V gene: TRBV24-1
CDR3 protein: CATSDSFRTGTDTQYF
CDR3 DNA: TGTGCCACCAGTGACTCCTTCAGGACGGGCACAGATACGCAGTATTTT

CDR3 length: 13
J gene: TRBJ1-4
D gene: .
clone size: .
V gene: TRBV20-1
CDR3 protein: CSASRPTNEKLFF
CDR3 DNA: TGCAGTGCTTCACGCCCCACCAATGAAAAACTGTTTTTT

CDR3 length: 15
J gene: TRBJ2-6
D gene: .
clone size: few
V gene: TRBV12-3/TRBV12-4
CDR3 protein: CASSRALSGANVLTF
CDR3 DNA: TGTGCCAGCAGTCGGGCCCTCTCTGGGGCCAACGTCCTGACTTTC

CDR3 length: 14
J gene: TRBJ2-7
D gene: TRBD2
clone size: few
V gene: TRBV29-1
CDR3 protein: CSVEGLAGFYEQYF
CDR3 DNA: TGCAGCGTTGAGGGTCTAGCGGGATTCTACGAGCAGTACTTC

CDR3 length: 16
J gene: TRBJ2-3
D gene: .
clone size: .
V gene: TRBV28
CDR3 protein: CASSLWTGLSTDTQYF
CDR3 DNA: TGTGCCAGCAGTCTTTGGACGGGCCTTAGCACAGATACGCAGTATTTT

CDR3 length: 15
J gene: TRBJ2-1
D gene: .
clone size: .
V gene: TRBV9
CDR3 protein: CASSVGSRFVDEQFF
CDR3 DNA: TGTGCCAGCAGCGTAGGATCTAGGTTTGTGGATGAGCAGTTCTTC

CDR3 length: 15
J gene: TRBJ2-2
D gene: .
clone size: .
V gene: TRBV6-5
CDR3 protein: CASSYRAAQTGELFF
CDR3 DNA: TGTGCCAGCAGTTACAGGGCGGCGCAAACCGGGGAGCTGTTTTTT

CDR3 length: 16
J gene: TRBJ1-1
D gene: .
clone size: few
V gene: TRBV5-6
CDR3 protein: CASSLRRKWSNTEAFF
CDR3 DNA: TGTGCCAGCAGCCTTAGAAGGAAGTGGTCTAACACTGAAGCTTTCTTT

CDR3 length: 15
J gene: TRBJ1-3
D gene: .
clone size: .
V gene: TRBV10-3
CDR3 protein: CAISDRGHSGNTIYF
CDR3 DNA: TGTGCCATCAGTGACCGGGGACACTCTGGAAACACCATATATTTT

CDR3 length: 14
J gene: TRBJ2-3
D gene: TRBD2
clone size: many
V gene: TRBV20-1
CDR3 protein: CSAREPLAGGAQYF
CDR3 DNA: TGCAGTGCTAGAGAGCCACTAGCGGGAGGGGCGCAGTATTTT

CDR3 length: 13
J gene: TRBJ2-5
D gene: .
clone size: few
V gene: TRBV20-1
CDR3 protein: CSARVIDQETQYF
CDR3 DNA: TGCAGTGCTAGAGTTATAGACCAAGAGACCCAGTACTTC

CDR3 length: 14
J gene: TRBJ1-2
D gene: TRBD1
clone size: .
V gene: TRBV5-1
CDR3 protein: CASSLVQGTGGYTF
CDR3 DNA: TGCGCCAGCAGCTTGGTACAGGGGACGGGTGGCTACACCTTC

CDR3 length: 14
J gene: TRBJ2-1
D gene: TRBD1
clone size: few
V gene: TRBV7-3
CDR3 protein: CASSFNRGDDEQFF
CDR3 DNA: TGTGCCAGCAGCTTCAACAGGGGCGACGATGAGCAGTTCTTC

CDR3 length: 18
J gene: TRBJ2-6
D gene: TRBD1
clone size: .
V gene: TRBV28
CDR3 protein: CASRETPGQGSGANVLTF
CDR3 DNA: TGTGCCAGCAGGGAGACGCCGGGACAGGGTTCTGGGGCCAACGTCCTGACTTTC

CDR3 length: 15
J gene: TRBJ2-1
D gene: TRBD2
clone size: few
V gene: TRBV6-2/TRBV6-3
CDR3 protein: CASSYGTRPYNEQFF
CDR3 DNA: TGTGCCAGCAGTTACGGGACTAGACCCTACAATGAGCAGTTCTTC

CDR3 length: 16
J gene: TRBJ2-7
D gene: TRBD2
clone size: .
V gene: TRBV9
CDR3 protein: CASSVGGEGMAYEQYF
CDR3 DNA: TGTGCCAGCAGCGTAGGTGGGGAGGGGATGGCCTACGAGCAGTACTTC